Following are 21 T cell receptor beta chains from one sample sequenced in a study of graft-versus-host responses after intestinal transplantation. The assay was immunoSEQ multiplex PCR, and TCRdb's table has in-frame clones only and misses some. This table has some 45,000 clones, 91% appearing once. Sequenced here: PBMCs, sampled 524 days after transplant. The source of these receptors is a human patient who received an intestinal transplant, so some T cells may come from the graft donor.

V and J are TRBV28 and TRBJ1-5; D is uncertain. V was pared by 3 bases and J by 5 bases, with 8 bases between. CDR1 MDHEN and CDR2 SYDVKM come from the germline V gene. This CDR3 is built from 13 residues. CDR3 in amino acids: CASSFIGDQPQHF. The DNA of the CDR3 is TGTGCCAGCAGTTTCATCGGGGATCAGCCCCAGCATTTT.

This clone has a single count. The chain uses TRBV11-2 and TRBJ2-7; 7 nucleotides align to TRBD1. The CDR3 covers 15 residues. Germline lookup yields CDR1 SGHAT and CDR2 FQNNGV. Trimming took 3 bases from V and 2 from J; bases not matched to a gene: 7. CDR3 nucleotides: TGTGCCAGCAGCTTCGAGACAGGGTTCCCCTACGAGCAGTACTTC. Amino acids: CASSFETGFPYEQYF.

This clone was seen more than once but under ten times. The gene calls are TRBV4-2 and TRBJ1-1; D is unresolved. The CDR3 covers 13 residues. Trimming removed 0 bases at V and 11 bases at J, with 13 bases between. CDR1 and CDR2 (germline): LGHNA, YNFKEQ. The CDR3 coding sequence is TGTGCCAGCAGCCAAGATCGGGTCGGGGTGGCTTTCTTT. Protein sequence: CASSQDRVGVAFF.

The chain employs TRBV4-2 and TRBJ2-7; 8 bases match TRBD2. Germline loops: CDR1 LGHNA, CDR2 YNFKEQ. This CDR3 is 16 amino acids long. With 1 base clipped from V and 2 bases from J, the junction kept 7 bases outside the gene matches. The chain's CDR3 is CASSQVFDGRAYEQYF. The CDR3, as DNA: TGTGCCAGCAGCCAAGTTTTTGACGGGAGGGCCTACGAGCAGTACTTC.

This clone was observed a single time. V and J are TRBV28 and TRBJ1-5; 10 bases agree with TRBD1. Germline values: CDR1 MDHEN, CDR2 SYDVKM. This CDR3 spans 15 amino acids. Trimming removed 2 bases from V and 6 bases from J; junction bases left unmatched: 4. The CDR3 here is CASSLAGQGSQPQHF. The CDR3 DNA sequence: TGTGCCAGCAGTTTAGCGGGACAGGGGTCTCAGCCCCAGCATTTT.

The gene calls are TRBV30 and TRBJ2-7; 11 bases match TRBD2. CDR3 size: 15 residues. CDR1 is GTSNPN and CDR2 is SVGIG in the germline V gene (reference sequence). V dropped 2 bases and J dropped 0; count of bases not matched to a gene: 3. Written as DNA, the CDR3 is TGTGCCTGGAGTACCGGGACTAGCGGCTCCTACGAGCAGTACTTC. Translated, it gives CAWSTGTSGSYEQYF.

The chain uses TRBV30 and TRBJ2-7; the match to TRBD2 covers 9 bases. The CDR3 has 16 residues. The J segment lost 0 bases and the V segment lost 3 bases, leaving 9 bases of the junction unmatched. Germline V gene data show CDR1 as GTSNPN and CDR2 as SVGIG (reference sequence). CDR3: CAWSQGTSIRSYEQYF. The DNA of the CDR3 is TGTGCCTGGAGCCAGGGGACTAGCATCCGCTCCTACGAGCAGTACTTC.

The chain has TRBV11-1 and TRBJ1-2, with D unclear. V lost 3 bases, J lost 3 bases, and 11 bases lay in between. Germline V gives CDR1 SGHAT, CDR2 FQDESV (reference sequence). The CDR3 is 14 amino acids. In nucleotides, the CDR3 is TGTGCCAGCAGCTTTGGAGGGTCAGACTATGGCTACACCTTC. It is translated as CASSFGGSDYGYTF.

This sequence joins TRBV6-5 and TRBJ2-7; weak D call: TRBD2 (5 bases). Germline CDR1 is MNHEY and CDR2 is SVGAGI. The CDR3 is 14 residues long. V lost 7 bases and J 3 bases, leaving 16 bases between the germline ends. CDR3 amino acids: CASTPSGSYYEQYF. CDR3 sequence (DNA): TGTGCCAGCACCCCAAGTGGGAGCTACTACGAGCAGTACTTC.

V gene TRBV9 combines with J gene TRBJ1-6, with 11 bases identical to TRBD1. V lost 2 bases to trimming and J lost 8 bases; unmatched junction nucleotides: 6. CDR1 SGDLS and CDR2 YYNGEE come from the germline V gene. The CDR3 has 16 residues. The CDR3 spells CASSVSGQGVDSPLHF. DNA of the CDR3: TGTGCCAGCAGCGTTTCGGGACAGGGGGTTGATTCACCCCTCCACTTT.

This rearrangement joins TRBV5-1 to TRBJ2-7, with D hard to call. The CDR3 sequence is 16 residues long. Trimming pared 3 bases from V and 0 bases from J, leaving 16 bases between. Germline CDR1 is SGHRS and CDR2 is YFSETQ. The DNA for the CDR3 is TGCGCCAGCAGCTCCGGCTTAGGCGCCCCCTCCTACGAGCAGTACTTC. Amino acids: CASSSGLGAPSYEQYF.

The chain is built from TRBV7-3 and TRBJ1-1; TRBD1 is a possible D gene (5 bases). V shed 2 bases and J shed 11 bases, with 15 bases lying between them. The V gene's germline CDR1 is SGHTA and CDR2 FQGTGA. The CDR3 covers 13 residues. CDR3 in DNA: TGTGCCAGCAGCTTACAGTTGCGGGGCGAGGCTTTCTTT. Translation: CASSLQLRGEAFF.

The J gene is TRBJ2-1, the V gene TRBV7-8; D gene uncertain. The CDR3 is made up of 14 amino acids. Germline CDR1 and CDR2: SGHVS and FQNEAQ. Trimming took off 4 bases at V and 2 bases at J, with 9 bases between the two ends. The DNA of the CDR3 is TGTGCCAGCAGCTCCCTACGGCCCTACAATGAGCAGTTCTTC. Its translation is CASSSLRPYNEQFF.

The chain has TRBV10-3 and TRBJ1-2; no firm D call. The CDR3 has 13 residues. Trimming removed 7 bases from V and 6 bases from J, with 15 bases in between. The V gene's germline CDR1 is ENHRY and CDR2 SYGVKD. This chain's CDR3 is CAIKPGAPDGYTF. CDR3 bases: TGTGCCATCAAGCCGGGAGCGCCCGATGGCTACACCTTC.

The V gene is TRBV21-1, the J gene TRBJ2-6. TRBV21-1 has pseudogene status. The CDR3 contains 17 residues. In DNA form, the CDR3 reads TGTGCCAGCAGAAAGGGAGGGGGCGCCTCTGGGGCCAACGTCCTGACTTTC. This translates into CASRKGGGASGANVLTF.

This chain uses TRBV6-1 with TRBJ1-2, with TRBD1 matching over 8 bases. Germline V gene sequence: CDR1 MNHNS, CDR2 SASEGT. J gave up 6 bases and V 5 bases, and 5 bases lay outside the gene matches. CDR3 size: 13 residues. The CDR3 loop is CASSLDRVDGYTF. Written as DNA, the CDR3 is TGTGCCAGCAGTTTGGACAGGGTCGATGGCTACACCTTC.

The chain combines TRBV6-6 with TRBJ2-5, with a tentative D call TRBD1 (6 bases). Germline V CDR1 and CDR2: MNHNY, SVGAGI (reference sequence). The CDR3 has 14 amino acids. V was pared by 2 bases and J by 2 bases, with 9 bases between. CDR3 amino acids: CASSYGGQQETQYF. CDR3 DNA sequence: TGTGCCAGCAGTTACGGCGGACAGCAAGAGACCCAGTACTTC.

This chain joins TRBV19 and TRBJ1-1, with a possible D match to TRBD1 (5 bases). Germline values: CDR1 LNHDA, CDR2 SQIVND (reference sequence). Trimming took off 3 bases at V and 3 bases at J, with 11 bases between the two ends. CDR3 size: 14 residues. Here the CDR3 reads CASSIWGGDTEAFF. The CDR3 coding sequence is TGTGCCAGTAGTATTTGGGGGGGGGACACTGAAGCTTTCTTT. The variable domain in full, with the rest retrieved from reference TRBV19 and TRBJ1-1, is DGGITQSPKYLFRKEGQNVTLSCEQNLNHDAMYWYRQDPGQGLRLIYYSQIVNDFQKGDIAEGYSVSREKKESFPLTVTSAQKNPTAFYLCASSIWGGDTEAFFGQGTRLTVV.

The chain carries TRBV7-3 and TRBJ2-1; 10 bases align to TRBD2. In germline, CDR1 is SGHTA, CDR2 FQGTGA. With 4 bases clipped from V and 6 bases from J, the junction kept 9 bases outside the gene matches. This CDR3 is 16 amino acids long. The CDR3 DNA reads TGTGCCAGCAGCTCGACCCTAGCGGGAGTTCGCAATGAGCAGTTCTTC. This encodes CASSSTLAGVRNEQFF. Full variable domain (missing parts from reference TRBV7-3 and TRBJ2-1): GAGVSQTPSNKVTEKGKYVELRCDPISGHTALYWYRQSLGQGPEFLIYFQGTGAADDSGLPNDRFFAVRPEGSVSTLKIQRTERGDSAVYLCASSSTLAGVRNEQFFGPGTRLTVL.

The J gene is TRBJ1-5, the V gene TRBV6-5; no clear D gene. V was shortened by 6 bases and J by 0 bases, with 12 bases between the two germline ends. The CDR3 totals 15 residues. Germline CDR1 is MNHEY and CDR2 is SVGAGI. This chain's CDR3 is CASRPTRNSNQPQHF. CDR3 bases: TGTGCCAGCAGACCCACTAGGAATAGCAATCAGCCCCAGCATTTT.

This clone was observed a handful of times. The chain employs TRBV28 and TRBJ2-7; no firm D call. The V and J ends lost 3 bases and 2 bases respectively, with 8 bases between them. Germline V lookup: CDR1 MDHEN, CDR2 SYDVKM. This CDR3 region has 13 residues. This chain's CDR3 is CASSLTRAYEQYF. CDR3 coding DNA: TGTGCCAGCAGTTTGACCCGGGCCTACGAGCAGTACTTC.